The clone carrying this T cell receptor (beta chain) was detected many times. What it recognizes is unknown. Study-level points and caveats: Greatest tumor Treg TCR overlap was with tumor naive CD4+ cells. Tumor memory CD4+ T cell TCR gene usage clustered with blood and lymph node memory CD4+ cells and lymph node naive CD4+ cells.

Full-length variable regions came from constant-region reverse primers plus semi-nested Nested Universal Primer A PCR. In TCRdb, the 5' RACE reads were re-called with MiXCR into one record per CDR3 protein. The sample shows nearly 55,000 distinct CDR3 sequences, around 26% of them seen only once. Naive CD4+ T cells were purified with Tregs depleted by CD25. In germline, CDR1 is SEHNR, CDR2 FQNEAQ (reference sequence). After removal of 4 bases from V and 2 bases from J, the junction contained 4 bases not matched to a gene. This CDR3 is 14 amino acids long. The TCR sequence derives from a female donor with breast cancer. Sample: tumor-infiltrating naive CD4+ T cells sorted from the breast tumor. Described subset: naive CD4+ T cells, CD4+CD45RA+CD25-. The chain carries TRBV7-9 and TRBJ2-5; 7 nucleotides line up with TRBD2. The CDR3 DNA sequence: TGTGCCAGCAGCTGGGGGGGTGGACAAGAGACCCAGTACTTC. This translates into CASSWGGGQETQYF.